These 24 T cell receptor beta chains were all obtained from the same sample, sequenced in a study of OX40 agonist ivuxolimab in advanced cancers. Assay used: immunoSEQ multiplex PCR; TCRdb lists only in-frame clones, some missing. The sample has tens of thousands of clones; 90% are singletons. The specimen comprised CD4+ or CD8+ T cells sorted from blood, sampled in a trial of the OX40 agonist ivuxolimab. The receptors originated from an adult with an advanced solid tumor such as melanoma, head and neck, liver or kidney cancer.

The genes are TRBV28 and TRBJ1-2; TRBD1 matches 10 bases. The length of the CDR3 is 13 residues. Trimming cost V 8 bases and J 5 bases; bases outside gene matches: 5. Germline V gene data show CDR1 as MDHEN and CDR2 as SYDVKM. This CDR3 reads CASLDRGLYGYTF. As DNA, the CDR3 is TGTGCCAGCCTTGACAGGGGGCTTTATGGCTACACCTTC.

This sequence joins TRBV19 and TRBJ2-7; TRBD1 might be the D (5 bases). The CDR3 is 10 amino acids. Germline V gene data show CDR1 as LNHDA and CDR2 as SQIVND (reference sequence). The CDR3 coding sequence is TGTCTTACCCGCAGAAGGGGACAGTACTTC. It specifies CLTRRRGQYF.

The chain is built from TRBV5-1 and TRBJ1-1, with D hard to call. The CDR3 length is 13 residues. Deletions cut 1 base from V and 2 bases from J, with 6 bases between. Germline CDR1 is SGHRS and CDR2 is YFSETQ. The CDR3 protein is CASSLWQNTEAFF. The CDR3, as DNA: TGCGCCAGCAGCTTGTGGCAAAACACTGAAGCTTTCTTT.

J is TRBJ1-1 and V is TRBV10-3, with TRBD1 identical over 9 bases. The ends lost 6 bases at V and 0 bases at J; junction bases unmatched: 14. The length of the CDR3 is 18 residues. Germline loops: CDR1 ENHRY, CDR2 SYGVKD. Here the CDR3 DNA reads TGTGCCATCAGCCCCCCCTCACAGGGGGCTGGAATGAACACTGAAGCTTTCTTT. Protein product: CAISPPSQGAGMNTEAFF.

The chain recombines TRBV27 with TRBJ2-5, with D possibly matching TRBD2 (8 bases). CDR3 size: 14 residues. Trimming took off 6 bases at V and 5 bases at J, with 16 bases between the two ends. From germline, CDR1 is MNHEY and CDR2 SMNVEV (reference sequence). The CDR3 loop reads CASRNRGGGETQYF. DNA for the CDR3: TGTGCCAGCAGGAACAGGGGCGGGGGGGAGACCCAGTACTTC.

The chain is built from TRBV7-3 and TRBJ2-2, with TRBD2 matching over 13 bases. The CDR3 sequence is 16 residues long. Germline V lookup: CDR1 SGHTA, CDR2 FQGTGA. Trimming removed 5 bases from V and 6 bases from J; junction bases left unmatched: 6. This CDR3 reads CASSPTSGGAAGELFF. In DNA, the CDR3 is TGTGCCAGCAGCCCTACTAGCGGGGGGGCTGCCGGGGAGCTGTTTTTT.

V is TRBV7-2 and J is TRBJ1-5, with 7 bases lining up with TRBD1. Germline values: CDR1 SGHTA, CDR2 FQGNSA. The CDR3 covers 15 residues. Trimming removed 1 base from V and 4 bases from J; junction bases left unmatched: 4. CDR3 DNA: TGTGCCAGCAGCTTAGGCCCAGGGGGGAATCAGCCCCAGCATTTT. This codes for CASSLGPGGNQPQHF.

The chain uses TRBV5-1 and TRBJ2-7; D is unclear. The CDR3 is 16 residues long. V was clipped by 1 base and J by 2 bases, with 16 bases between them. CDR1 is SGHRS, CDR2 YFSETQ, per germline. Here the CDR3 reads CASSLFQDGVTYEQYF. The CDR3 region has the DNA TGCGCCAGCAGCTTGTTTCAGGATGGAGTAACCTACGAGCAGTACTTC.

This clone appeared a single time. The rearrangement uses TRBV6-5 and TRBJ2-6; perhaps TRBD2 as D (5 bases). CDR3 size: 16 residues. Germline V gene data show CDR1 as MNHEY and CDR2 as SVGAGI. The V end was cut by 0 bases, the J end by 2 bases, with 8 bases between. For the CDR3, the DNA is TGTGCCAGCAGTTACTCGGGTAGCGCTGGGGCCAACGTCCTGACTTTC. This encodes CASSYSGSAGANVLTF.

This clone was picked up one time. The chain uses TRBV19 and TRBJ1-3; D gene uncertain. This CDR3 is 13 amino acids long. Germline CDR1 and CDR2: LNHDA and SQIVND (reference sequence). The ends were cut back, 0 bases at V and 2 bases at J, with 2 bases in the middle. The CDR3 sequence: CASSIDAGNTIYF. The CDR3, as DNA: TGTGCCAGTAGTATAGATGCTGGAAACACCATATATTTT.

V is TRBV5-6 and J is TRBJ2-3, with 7 bases aligning to TRBD1. Per the germline V gene, CDR1 is SGHDT and CDR2 is YYEEEE. Trimming cost V 0 bases and J 6 bases; bases outside gene matches: 7. CDR3 length: 15 residues. The CDR3 protein is CASSLEGGTSDTQYF. Here the CDR3 DNA reads TGTGCCAGCAGCTTGGAAGGGGGCACTTCGGATACGCAGTATTTT.

V is TRBV13 and J is TRBJ2-5, with 8 bases that match TRBD2. J was trimmed by 5 bases and V by 0 bases; bases with no gene match: 8. CDR1 and CDR2 from the germline V gene are PRHDT and FYEKMQ (reference sequence). This CDR3 has 16 residues. This chain's CDR3 is CASSLGERGFSETQYF. CDR3 DNA: TGTGCCAGCAGCTTAGGCGAGCGGGGGTTCTCGGAGACCCAGTACTTC.

The rearrangement links TRBV6-6 to TRBJ1-2, with D tentatively TRBD1 (6 bases). Germline loops: CDR1 MNHNY, CDR2 SVGAGI (reference sequence). The V gene lost 6 bases and the J gene lost 7 bases, with 15 bases spanning the gap. The CDR3 totals 13 residues. The CDR3 sequence: CASSNRDLSGYTF. In DNA form, the CDR3 reads TGTGCCAGCAGCAACAGGGATCTTTCTGGCTACACCTTC.

The CDR3 spells CASSERGVGGQFRYEQYF. The CDR3 region has the DNA TGTGCCAGCAGTGAAAGGGGTGTCGGGGGCCAGTTTCGCTACGAGCAGTACTTC. The rearrangement joins TRBV6-1 to TRBJ2-7; the D call may be TRBD1 or TRBD2 (6 bases each). Per germline, CDR1 MNHNS and CDR2 SASEGT. CDR3 size: 18 residues. V lost 2 bases and J 3 bases, leaving 23 bases between the germline ends.

The chain has TRBV28 and TRBJ1-4; 9 positions match TRBD1. Germline V gene data show CDR1 as MDHEN and CDR2 as SYDVKM. With 6 bases clipped from V and 8 bases from J, the junction kept 7 bases outside the gene matches. The CDR3 consists of 14 residues. This CDR3 reads CASSNRGLREKLFF. The CDR3, as DNA: TGTGCCAGCAGCAACAGGGGGCTGAGGGAAAAACTGTTTTTT. Using reference TRBV28 and TRBJ1-4 for the parts outside the CDR3, the full variable domain is DVKVTQSSRYLVKRTGEKVFLECVQDMDHENMFWYRQDPGLGLRLIYFSYDVKMKEKGDIPEGYSVSREKKERFSLILESASTNQTSMYLCASSNRGLREKLFFGSGTQLSVL.

The chain is built from TRBV4-3 and TRBJ2-3; D is uncertain. V was trimmed by 0 bases and J by 3 bases, leaving 7 bases between them. The CDR3 is made up of 14 amino acids. Germline CDR1 and CDR2: LGHNA and YSLEER. In DNA form, the CDR3 reads TGCGCCAGCAGCCAAGAATGGCGAACAGATACGCAGTATTTT. Its protein product is CASSQEWRTDTQYF.

This chain connects TRBV29-1 to TRBJ1-3; tentatively, D is TRBD1 (5 bases). The V end was cut by 2 bases, the J end by 0 bases, with 14 bases between. Per germline, CDR1 SQVTM and CDR2 ANQGSEA. The CDR3 covers 16 residues. The CDR3 region has the DNA TGCAGCGTTGAACCCCGGGACGGGAGCTCTGGAAACACCATATATTTT. Amino acids: CSVEPRDGSSGNTIYF.

The chain uses TRBV11-2 and TRBJ2-5; 10 bases are shared with TRBD2. CDR1 is SGHAT, CDR2 FQNNGV, per germline. Germline trimming cut 3 bases from V and 4 bases from J; bases unmatched to any gene: 5. The CDR3 consists of 15 residues. The CDR3 DNA reads as TGTGCCAGCAGCTTCCAAGCGGGAGGGGGAGAGACCCAGTACTTC. Protein: CASSFQAGGGETQYF.

The gene calls are TRBV7-9 and TRBJ1-5; the D is unclear. CDR1 is SEHNR, CDR2 FQNEAQ, per germline (reference sequence). V was shortened by 2 bases and J by 6 bases, with 11 bases between the two germline ends. This CDR3 contains 14 residues. CDR3 amino acids: CASSLNPLSQPQHF. The CDR3 nucleotides read TGTGCCAGCAGCTTAAATCCGCTCAGTCAGCCCCAGCATTTT.

The chain combines TRBV5-1 with TRBJ2-7; unclear D gene. Germline V gene lookup returns CDR1 SGHRS and CDR2 YFSETQ. The CDR3 sequence is 11 residues long. Trimming shortened V by 4 bases and J by 2 bases, and 4 bases separated the two germline ends. CDR3 coding DNA: TGCGCCAGCAGCGCGACCTACGAGCAGTACTTC. It translates to CASSATYEQYF.

The chain uses TRBV18 and TRBJ1-2; TRBD1 agrees at 7 bases. V lost 6 bases, J lost 5 bases, and 21 bases stayed unmatched. The germline V gene encodes CDR1 KGHSH and CDR2 LQKENI. The length of the CDR3 is 18 residues. The CDR3 nucleotides are TGTGCCAGCTCCAACAGTTGGGACAGAAAACAGATTTCTTATGGCTACACCTTC. It translates to CASSNSWDRKQISYGYTF.

This clone occurred once. The sample has other DNA sequences that encode this CDR3 too. CDR3 sequence (DNA): TGTGCCAGCAGCTTAGACAGGGCGAACTATGGCTACACCTTC. Translated, it gives CASSLDRANYGYTF. This rearrangement joins TRBV7-2 to TRBJ1-2, with D maybe TRBD1 (6 bases). CDR3 length: 14 amino acids. The germline V gene has CDR1 SGHTA and CDR2 FQGNSA. V was clipped by 1 base and J by 2 bases, with 8 bases between them.

This clone was observed once. J is TRBJ2-5 and V is TRBV4-2; no firm D call. This CDR3 is 14 amino acids long. The germline CDR1 and CDR2 sequences are LGHNA and YNFKEQ. With 1 base removed from V and 7 bases from J, the gap between germline ends came to 13 bases. This CDR3 is CASSQGRFPGTQYF. For the CDR3, the DNA is TGTGCCAGCAGCCAAGGGCGGTTTCCAGGGACCCAGTACTTC.

DNA for the CDR3: TGTGCCAGCGAACAGGGGGTAAGCACAGATACGCAGTATTTT. It encodes CASEQGVSTDTQYF. The chain employs TRBV6-1 and TRBJ2-3, with 8 nucleotides matching TRBD1. The CDR3 length is 14 residues. Looked up from germline, CDR1 is MNHNS and CDR2 is SASEGT. The junction had 4 bases not matched to a gene; V was cut back by 8 bases and J by 0 bases.